What follows are 22 T cell receptor beta chains derived from one specimen sequenced in a study of shared clonotypes between healthy human individuals. Measured with immunoSEQ multiplex PCR; TCRdb has only the in-frame clones, and not every one. The data contain approximately 400,000 clones, around 96% of them seen just once; the ten biggest clones take up 0.32%. The specimen was memory CD8+ T cells sorted from blood. The subset is: CD45RO+ cells pooled with CCR7-negative TemRA cells. The source is a man aged 25 to 45 in good health.

The V call is TRBV28, the J call TRBJ2-4; TRBD1 matches at 7 bases. The junction had 5 bases not matched to a gene; V was cut back by 2 bases and J by 13 bases. Germline CDR1 reads MDHEN; CDR2 reads SYDVKM. This CDR3 is built from 12 residues. CDR3 amino acids: CASSLRTGPQYF. CDR3 coding DNA: TGTGCCAGCAGTTTAAGGACAGGCCCACAGTACTTC.

The V call is TRBV7-2, the J call TRBJ2-7; maybe TRBD2 (6 bases). Trimming cost V 2 bases and J 0 bases, with 11 bases left between them. CDR3 length equals 15 residues. Germline lookup yields CDR1 SGHTA and CDR2 FQGNSA. The CDR3 reads CASSLTLALSYEQYF. The CDR3 DNA is TGTGCCAGCAGCTTAACCCTAGCGCTCTCCTACGAGCAGTACTTC.

This chain connects TRBV2 to TRBJ2-1, with TRBD2 identical over 11 bases. Germline values: CDR1 SNHLY, CDR2 FYNNEI. With V trimmed by 2 bases and J by 5 bases, 14 bases remained unmatched. The CDR3 consists of 19 residues. CDR3 sequence: CASSEISASGRIGHNEQFF. CDR3 coding DNA: TGTGCCAGCAGTGAAATCTCGGCTAGCGGGAGGATCGGGCACAATGAGCAGTTCTTC.

V gene TRBV11-2 combines with J gene TRBJ2-3, with a tentative D call TRBD2 (6 bases). Deletions cut 1 base from V and 10 bases from J, with 21 bases between. The CDR3 totals 16 residues. Germline CDR1 SGHAT, CDR2 FQNNGV. The CDR3 loop is CASSLAGSPGGIAQYF. DNA for the CDR3: TGTGCCAGCAGCTTAGCGGGTAGCCCAGGCGGGATCGCGCAGTATTTT.

V is TRBV29-1 and J is TRBJ2-7; 8 bases map to TRBD2. CDR3 size: 14 residues. The V and J ends lost 5 bases and 1 base, in that order; junction bases with no gene match: 7. From germline, CDR1 is SQVTM and CDR2 ANQGSEA. The CDR3 DNA sequence: TGCAGCGTTCTTCCGGGACTAGATTCCTACGAGCAGTACTTC. It encodes CSVLPGLDSYEQYF.

The chain recombines TRBV5-1 with TRBJ2-1, with TRBD2 as a possible D gene (5 bases). This CDR3 contains 17 residues. The V end lost 0 bases, the J end lost 4 bases, and 17 bases lay between the germline ends. Germline CDR1 SGHRS, CDR2 YFSETQ. CDR3: CASSLAKGEGRYNEQFF. The CDR3 DNA follows: TGCGCCAGCAGCTTGGCCAAAGGAGAGGGCCGGTACAATGAGCAGTTCTTC.

This sequence joins TRBV9 and TRBJ1-3; D is possibly TRBD1 (5 bases). Germline CDR1 and CDR2: SGDLS and YYNGEE. This CDR3 region has 17 residues. V dropped 0 bases and J dropped 9 bases, with 22 bases sitting between them. This chain's CDR3 is CASSVAWGSESETTIYF. The CDR3 DNA reads TGTGCCAGCAGCGTAGCTTGGGGCAGTGAGTCTGAAACCACCATATATTTT.

CDR3 residues: CASSFGTATGELFF. The CDR3 DNA sequence: TGTGCCAGCAGCTTCGGGACGGCCACCGGGGAGCTGTTTTTT. The chain recombines TRBV11-2 with TRBJ2-2, with D perhaps matching TRBD1 or TRBD2 (5 bases each). Germline assignment: CDR1 SGHAT and CDR2 FQNNGV. The CDR3 extends over 14 amino acids. The V and J ends lost 3 bases and 4 bases respectively, with 9 bases between them.

This chain links TRBV4-1 with TRBJ2-1; TRBD2 matches at 11 bases. The CDR3 consists of 20 residues. In germline, CDR1 is MGHRA, CDR2 YSYEKL. V trimming: 0 bases; J trimming: 0 bases; junction bases outside the gene matches: 10. The CDR3 here is CASSQDEASGRIGSYNEQFF. CDR3 nucleotides: TGCGCCAGCAGCCAAGATGAGGCTAGCGGGAGGATTGGCTCCTACAATGAGCAGTTCTTC.

V and J are TRBV13 and TRBJ2-1; 9 bases align to TRBD1. The V gene end was trimmed by 4 bases and the J gene end by 5 bases; junction bases not matched to a gene: 6. CDR1 is PRHDT and CDR2 is FYEKMQ in the germline V gene (reference sequence). The length of the CDR3 is 15 residues. CDR3 DNA: TGTGCCAGCAGCTGGGGACAGGGAGTACACAATGAGCAGTTCTTC. Protein: CASSWGQGVHNEQFF.

The rearrangement uses TRBV2 and TRBJ2-7; 7 bases are a match to TRBD1. J lost 3 bases, V lost 0 bases, and 2 bases had no gene match. Germline CDR1 is SNHLY and CDR2 is FYNNEI. This CDR3 is 14 amino acids long. DNA of the CDR3: TGTGCCAGCAGTGAAGCGAGGGACAGCTACGAGCAGTACTTC. Translated, it gives CASSEARDSYEQYF.

The chain employs TRBV9 and TRBJ2-3, with no clear D. The V gene lost 0 bases and the J gene lost 7 bases, with 15 bases spanning the gap. CDR1 and CDR2 from the germline V gene are SGDLS and YYNGEE. The CDR3 has 15 amino acids. The CDR3 DNA sequence: TGTGCCAGCAGCGTAGGTACTTTGGGGTCCAATACGCAGTATTTT. Its translation: CASSVGTLGSNTQYF.

This chain connects TRBV20-1 to TRBJ2-3; D might be TRBD1 (5 bases). Per the germline V gene, CDR1 is DFQATT and CDR2 is SNEGSKA (reference sequence). The CDR3 has 11 amino acids. The CDR3 region is CRSANRDTQYF. The CDR3 DNA is TGCAGATCCGCCAACAGGGATACGCAGTATTTT.

This sequence joins TRBV28 and TRBJ2-5, with TRBD2 identical over 7 bases. This CDR3 has 14 residues. Trimming removed 6 bases from V and 1 base from J; junction bases left unmatched: 5. Per the germline V gene, CDR1 is MDHEN and CDR2 is SYDVKM. This chain's CDR3 is CASSDRLAQETQYF. The CDR3, as DNA: TGTGCCAGCAGCGACCGACTAGCCCAAGAGACCCAGTACTTC.

The chain links TRBV19 to TRBJ2-3; D gene uncertain. This CDR3 region has 15 residues. From germline, CDR1 is LNHDA and CDR2 SQIVND (reference sequence). The V end lost 4 bases, the J end lost 0 bases, and 11 bases lay between the germline ends. Written as DNA, the CDR3 is TGTGCCAGTAGTAAAAGTAGAGCTAGCACAGATACGCAGTATTTT. This gives the protein CASSKSRASTDTQYF.

V gene TRBV7-3 combines with J gene TRBJ2-5, with a tentative D call TRBD1 (6 bases). CDR1 is SGHTA and CDR2 is FQGTGA in the germline V gene. V lost 8 bases and J 1 base, leaving 17 bases between the germline ends. The CDR3 is 15 residues long. The CDR3 here is CASSLTAGAQETQYF. In nucleotides, the CDR3 is TGTGCCAGCTCCCTTACGGCAGGGGCCCAAGAGACCCAGTACTTC. Full variable domain (missing parts from reference TRBV7-3 and TRBJ2-5): GAGVSQTPSNKVTEKGKYVELRCDPISGHTALYWYRQSLGQGPEFLIYFQGTGAADDSGLPNDRFFAVRPEGSVSTLKIQRTERGDSAVYLCASSLTAGAQETQYFGPGTRLLVL.

The chain carries TRBV9 and TRBJ2-1; the D is unclear. Per germline, CDR1 SGDLS and CDR2 YYNGEE. Trimming cost V 4 bases and J 9 bases, with 14 bases left between them. The CDR3 has 13 residues. The CDR3 DNA reads TGTGCCAGCAGCCCCCGCGTGATTAGTGAGCAGTTCTTC. Its translation is CASSPRVISEQFF. The variable domain in full, with the rest retrieved from reference TRBV9 and TRBJ2-1, is DSGVTQTPKHLITATGQRVTLRCSPRSGDLSVYWYQQSLDQGLQFLIQYYNGEERAKGNILERFSAQQFPDLHSELNLSSLELGDSALYFCASSPRVISEQFFGPGTRLTVL.

The chain has TRBV28 and TRBJ2-5; D is unresolved. V was clipped by 1 base and J by 4 bases, with 10 bases between them. The CDR3 sequence is 14 residues long. CDR1 is MDHEN, CDR2 SYDVKM, per germline. The DNA of the CDR3 is TGTGCCAGCAGTTTATTCGGGTCCCGAGAGACCCAGTACTTC. Translated, it gives CASSLFGSRETQYF.

The rearrangement joins TRBV30 to TRBJ2-1; D is unresolved. CDR1 is GTSNPN and CDR2 is SVGIG in the germline V gene (reference sequence). The length of the CDR3 is 11 residues. The V end lost 2 bases, the J end lost 7 bases, and 6 bases lay between the germline ends. The CDR3 coding sequence is TGTGCCTGGAGTTGGGTTAATGAGCAGTTCTTC. Translation: CAWSWVNEQFF.

The gene calls are TRBV28 and TRBJ2-2; D not resolved. CDR3 length equals 13 residues. Germline V CDR1 and CDR2: MDHEN, SYDVKM. Deletions cut 2 bases from V and 5 bases from J, with 6 bases between. CDR3 nucleotides: TGTGCCAGCAGTTTACGTAGGACCGGGGAGCTGTTTTTT. Amino acids: CASSLRRTGELFF.

V usage is TRBV27 and J usage is TRBJ2-7, with TRBD1 identical over 8 bases. The V gene's germline CDR1 is MNHEY and CDR2 SMNVEV (reference sequence). The CDR3 sequence is 16 residues long. V was clipped by 10 bases and J by 3 bases; unmatched bases: 17. The CDR3 spells CATRTYGTGGLYEQYF. CDR3 in DNA: TGTGCCACACGAACTTACGGGACAGGTGGGCTCTACGAGCAGTACTTC.

This clone showed up just once. The J gene is TRBJ1-1, the V gene TRBV5-1; 7 bases match TRBD1. CDR1 SGHRS and CDR2 YFSETQ come from the germline V gene. V gave up 4 bases and J gave up 8 bases; unmatched junction bases: 5. The CDR3 is made up of 12 amino acids. CDR3 region: CASSLQGQEAFF. The CDR3 DNA follows: TGCGCCAGCAGCCTACAGGGGCAAGAAGCTTTCTTT.